Listed here are 32 T cell receptor beta chains from one sample, sequenced in a study of blood T cells in healthy people across ages. For the second PCR, which ran for 7 to 11 cycles, a sample-barcoded 5' primer and a J-beta primer mix were used. TCRdb recomputed calls from the 5' RACE reads with MiXCR, one row per CDR3 protein. Of around 800,000 distinct CDR3 sequences in the sample, around two thirds are singletons; the top ten hold around a quarter. Material for sequencing was blood. All receptors derive from a young man in good health.

The table lists this clonotype with a few counts. The rearrangement uses TRBV20-1 and TRBJ2-3, with 8 bases matching TRBD2. Per the germline V gene, CDR1 is DFQATT and CDR2 is SNEGSKA (reference sequence). Trimming cost V 5 bases and J 6 bases; bases outside gene matches: 7. This CDR3 contains 13 residues. CDR3: CSAVPPGGDTQYF. The CDR3 DNA reads TGCAGTGCTGTCCCCCCGGGGGGGGATACGCAGTATTTT.

This chain joins TRBV7-3 and TRBJ2-7; tentatively, D is TRBD2 (5 bases). Trimming removed 2 bases at V and 3 bases at J, with 11 bases between. The CDR3 loop spans 14 amino acids. The germline V gene encodes CDR1 SGHTA and CDR2 FQGTGA. The CDR3 protein is CASSLGFRDYEQYF. CDR3 sequence (DNA): TGTGCCAGCAGCTTAGGCTTCCGGGACTACGAGCAGTACTTC.

Regarding this clonotype: At one end, the junction sequence differs from germline, possibly due to a read error. The V and J genes are TRBV27 and TRBJ1-4; perhaps TRBD1 as D (6 bases). CDR1 and CDR2 from the germline V gene are MNHEY and SMNVEV (reference sequence). The CDR3 extends over 16 amino acids. The DNA for the CDR3 is TGTGCCAGCAGTTTGTTGCCCCGACAGGTCGGTGAAAAGCTGTTTTTT. Its protein is CASSLLPRQVGEKLFF. Together with reference TRBV27 and TRBJ1-4, the CDR3 gives the full variable domain: EAQVTQNPRYLITVTGKKLTVTCSQNMNHEYMSWYRQDPGLGLRQIYYSMNVEVTDKGDVPEGYKVSRKEKRNFPLILESPSPNQTSLYFCASSLLPRQVGEKLFFGSGTQLSVL.

This chain links TRBV15 with TRBJ2-4; D is uncertain. Germline CDR1 is LNHNV and CDR2 is YYDKDF (reference sequence). This CDR3 is built from 15 residues. V lost 3 bases and J 0 bases, leaving 9 bases between the germline ends. The CDR3 DNA reads TGTGCCACCAGCAGGAGAGACCTAGCCAAAAACATTCAGTACTTC. It is translated as CATSRRDLAKNIQYF.

This chain uses TRBV10-3 with TRBJ1-2; D gene unclear. CDR1 ENHRY and CDR2 SYGVKD come from the germline V gene. The CDR3 covers 13 residues. V lost 3 bases and J lost 7, with 12 bases in between. This CDR3 is CAISDPGGPGYTF. The CDR3 DNA follows: TGTGCCATCAGTGACCCGGGCGGGCCTGGCTACACCTTC.

The rearrangement uses TRBV7-9 and TRBJ2-4; unclear D gene. V was trimmed by 3 bases and J by 8 bases, leaving 17 bases between them. The CDR3 covers 15 residues. Germline CDR1 and CDR2: SEHNR and FQNEAQ (reference sequence). CDR3 region: CASSLGSAARDIQYF. For the CDR3, the DNA is TGTGCCAGCAGCTTGGGGTCCGCTGCTAGAGACATTCAGTACTTC.

This rearrangement joins TRBV14 to TRBJ2-1; a possible D gene is TRBD2 (5 bases). CDR3 length: 17 amino acids. Per germline, CDR1 SGHDN and CDR2 FVKESK. V was clipped by 0 bases and J by 9 bases, with 21 bases between them. CDR3 nucleotides: TGTGCCAGCAGCCAAGATAAGTTGGGATCCCGGGATTTTGAGCAGTTCTTC. As protein: CASSQDKLGSRDFEQFF.

This sequence joins TRBV2 and TRBJ1-5; D is uncertain. The germline V gene encodes CDR1 SNHLY and CDR2 FYNNEI. The ends were cut back, 8 bases at V and 11 bases at J, with 13 bases in the middle. The CDR3 is made up of 11 amino acids. The CDR3 region has the DNA TGTGCCAGCGTATTTGGTGAGACCCAGCATTTT. Its protein product is CASVFGETQHF.

J is TRBJ2-1 and V is TRBV12-3 or TRBV12-4; D perhaps matches TRBD1 (5 bases). The CDR3 is made up of 15 amino acids. Trimming stripped 3 bases from V and 7 bases from J, with 16 bases between. The chain's CDR3 is CASSFRASGKNEQFF. For the CDR3, the DNA is TGTGCCAGCAGTTTTCGTGCCTCAGGGAAGAATGAGCAGTTCTTC.

This rearrangement joins TRBV20-1 to TRBJ2-3; D is unresolved. The CDR3 contains 11 residues. Germline CDR1 and CDR2: DFQATT and SNEGSKA (reference sequence). V shed 3 bases and J shed 4 bases, with 5 bases lying between them. CDR3 loop: CSASWADTQYF. The DNA for the CDR3 is TGCAGTGCTAGTTGGGCAGATACGCAGTATTTT.

The V and J genes are TRBV10-3 and TRBJ1-2; D possibly corresponds to TRBD1 (5 bases). Germline CDR1 is ENHRY and CDR2 is SYGVKD. V lost 10 bases and J lost 4, with 19 bases in between. The CDR3 consists of 14 residues. CDR3 coding DNA: TGTGCCACGGGGCGTGGGGCATCCGCCTATGGCTACACCTTC. This codes for CATGRGASAYGYTF.

This clonotype was recorded at least ten times. The gene calls are TRBV7-2 and TRBJ2-7; D is undetermined. Trimming stripped 2 bases from V and 6 bases from J, with 14 bases between. The germline CDR1 and CDR2 sequences are SGHTA and FQGNSA. The CDR3 is 14 amino acids. The CDR3 loop reads CASSLLMGGGEQYF. The DNA of the CDR3 is TGTGCCAGCAGCTTATTAATGGGTGGTGGCGAGCAGTACTTC.

The V and J genes are TRBV20-1 and TRBJ1-6, with D perhaps matching TRBD1 (6 bases). This CDR3 has 16 amino acids. V was shortened by 6 bases and J by 4 bases, with 19 bases between the two germline ends. Per the germline V gene, CDR1 is DFQATT and CDR2 is SNEGSKA (reference sequence). The DNA for the CDR3 is TGCAGTGCCAAAGATCAACAGGGCAATTATAATTCACCCCTCCACTTT. Its translation: CSAKDQQGNYNSPLHF.

This clonotype was counted between two and nine times. The CDR3 protein is CASSLANRPHTYGYTF. CDR3 nucleotides: TGTGCCAGCAGCTTGGCAAACAGACCCCACACCTATGGCTACACCTTC. The V gene is TRBV5-6, the J gene TRBJ1-2; D not certain. The germline CDR1 and CDR2 sequences are SGHDT and YYEEEE. This CDR3 has 16 residues. V lost 0 bases and J 4 bases, leaving 16 bases between the germline ends.

Here the CDR3 DNA reads TGCGCCAGCAGCTTCTTACAAAGCACAGATACGCAGTATTTT. It codes for CASSFLQSTDTQYF. V is TRBV5-1 and J is TRBJ2-3; D gene ambiguous. CDR3 length: 14 amino acids. Per germline, CDR1 SGHRS and CDR2 YFSETQ. The V and J ends lost 2 bases and 0 bases respectively, with 7 bases between them. Full variable domain (missing parts from reference TRBV5-1 and TRBJ2-3): KAGVTQTPRYLIKTRGQQVTLSCSPISGHRSVSWYQQTPGQGLQFLFEYFSETQRNKGNFPGRFSGRQFSNSRSEMNVSTLELGDSALYLCASSFLQSTDTQYFGPGTRLTVL.

The genes are TRBV6-2 or TRBV6-3 and TRBJ2-7; D is ambiguous. The germline V gene encodes CDR1 MNHEY and CDR2 SVGEGT. The CDR3 spans 12 residues. The V end lost 2 bases, the J end lost 4 bases, and 6 bases lay between the germline ends. CDR3 residues: CASSYERYEQYF. CDR3 DNA sequence: TGTGCCAGCAGTTACGAGCGTTACGAGCAGTACTTC.

The V call is TRBV6-5, the J call TRBJ2-3; 8 bases agree with TRBD1. Trimming removed 5 bases from V and 7 bases from J; junction bases left unmatched: 5. The CDR3 totals 13 residues. In germline, CDR1 is MNHEY, CDR2 SVGAGI. This CDR3 reads CASSNDRGNTQYF. For the CDR3, the DNA is TGTGCCAGCAGTAACGACAGGGGAAATACGCAGTATTTT.

CDR3 loop: CASSARGDGMFYNSPLHF. The CDR3 DNA sequence: TGTGCCAGCAGCGCCCGGGGGGACGGGATGTTCTATAATTCACCCCTCCACTTT. The chain has TRBV9 and TRBJ1-6; D perhaps matches TRBD1 (5 bases). There are 18 residues in the CDR3. Germline values: CDR1 SGDLS, CDR2 YYNGEE. Deletions cut 3 bases from V and 3 bases from J, with 19 bases between.

V and J are TRBV3-1 and TRBJ2-5; D unclear. The V gene lost 1 base and the J gene lost 4 bases, with 4 bases spanning the gap. This CDR3 comprises 12 residues. Germline V gene sequence: CDR1 LGHDT, CDR2 YNNKEL (reference sequence). DNA of the CDR3: TGTGCCAGCAGCCAAGTCCCAGAGACCCAGTACTTC. This translates into CASSQVPETQYF.

The chain joins TRBV27 to TRBJ1-2, with 7 positions matching TRBD1. The CDR3 sequence is 14 residues long. The trim removed 9 bases at V and 2 bases at J, leaving 9 bases unmatched. Germline values: CDR1 MNHEY, CDR2 SMNVEV (reference sequence). CDR3 residues: CASRLGGTNYGYTF. Here the CDR3 DNA reads TGTGCCAGTAGACTAGGGGGCACCAACTATGGCTACACCTTC.

This clonotype appeared a few times. This rearrangement joins TRBV20-1 to TRBJ2-7; 9 nucleotides agree with TRBD1. V lost 4 bases and J lost 3; bases outside the gene matches: 7. Germline V gives CDR1 DFQATT, CDR2 SNEGSKA (reference sequence). The CDR3 runs to 14 residues. CDR3 sequence (DNA): TGCAGTGCTACGGGACAGGGAATTCTCTACGAGCAGTACTTC. Encoded protein: CSATGQGILYEQYF.

CDR3 nucleotide sequence: TGTGCCAGCAGTCCCCTCGGAAGAGCCTACGAGCAGTACTTC. Its protein product is CASSPLGRAYEQYF. The rearrangement links TRBV28 to TRBJ2-7, with D unresolved. Trimming cost V 5 bases and J 2 bases, with 13 bases left between them. The CDR3 is made up of 14 amino acids. Germline V gene sequence: CDR1 MDHEN, CDR2 SYDVKM.

The rearrangement links TRBV9 to TRBJ2-3, with TRBD2 matching 13 bases. Germline CDR1 SGDLS, CDR2 YYNGEE. This CDR3 contains 16 residues. Losses at the gene ends were 3 bases for V and 3 bases for J; bases not matched to a gene: 4. The CDR3 bases are TGTGCCAGCAGCGGACCGACTAGCGGGGGGACAGATACGCAGTATTTT. As protein: CASSGPTSGGTDTQYF. Full variable domain (rest looked up from reference TRBV9 and TRBJ2-3): DSGVTQTPKHLITATGQRVTLRCSPRSGDLSVYWYQQSLDQGLQFLIQYYNGEERAKGNILERFSAQQFPDLHSELNLSSLELGDSALYFCASSGPTSGGTDTQYFGPGTRLTVL.

This chain uses TRBV20-1 with TRBJ2-7, with D perhaps being TRBD1 or TRBD2 (7 bases each). Between the trimmed V and J ends, which lost 5 bases and 1 base, there was a span of 12 bases. The CDR3 totals 13 residues. Germline V gene sequence: CDR1 DFQATT, CDR2 SNEGSKA (reference sequence). CDR3 in amino acids: CSADREGSYEQYF. The CDR3 DNA sequence: TGCAGTGCTGACAGGGAGGGATCCTACGAGCAGTACTTC.

The CDR3 sequence is CASRPGGTASYNEQFF. CDR3 nucleotides: TGTGCCAGCAGGCCAGGAGGGACTGCATCCTACAATGAGCAGTTCTTC. V is TRBV7-3 and J is TRBJ2-1; TRBD2 might be the D (6 bases). The CDR3 has 16 amino acids. V lost 6 bases to trimming and J lost 1 base, with 16 bases between them. The germline V gene encodes CDR1 SGHTA and CDR2 FQGTGA.

This clonotype was observed once. V gene TRBV5-1 combines with J gene TRBJ2-7, with D possibly being TRBD1 (6 bases). V lost 7 bases and J 0 bases, leaving 11 bases between the germline ends. CDR3 length: 13 amino acids. Germline CDR1 SGHRS, CDR2 YFSETQ. The chain's CDR3 is CASGRGSSYEQYF. The CDR3 DNA is TGCGCCAGCGGAAGGGGGAGCTCCTACGAGCAGTACTTC.

This rearrangement joins TRBV20-1 to TRBJ2-5; D is possibly TRBD1 (6 bases). Near its end, the DNA agrees better with TRBJ2-7, so the J call may be wrong. CDR3 length: 13 residues. Germline assignment: CDR1 DFQATT and CDR2 SNEGSKA (reference sequence). CDR3 loop: CSADPTGINEQYF. CDR3 nucleotides: TGCAGTGCTGATCCGACAGGAATCAACGAGCAGTACTTC.

This sequence joins TRBV20-1 and TRBJ2-7; 7 nucleotides match TRBD1. This CDR3 comprises 15 residues. V trimming: 0 bases; J trimming: 0 bases; junction bases outside the gene matches: 5. Germline CDR1 is DFQATT and CDR2 is SNEGSKA (reference sequence). CDR3 amino acids: CSARDEPGGSYEQYF. The CDR3 region has the DNA TGCAGTGCTAGAGATGAACCAGGGGGCTCCTACGAGCAGTACTTC.

The chain is built from TRBV2 and TRBJ1-5; D perhaps matches TRBD1 (5 bases). The V gene lost 7 bases and the J gene lost 4 bases, with 11 bases spanning the gap. Looked up from germline, CDR1 is SNHLY and CDR2 is FYNNEI. CDR3 length: 13 residues. CDR3: CASTGDRNQPQHF. The DNA of the CDR3 is TGTGCCAGCACCGGGGACCGAAATCAGCCCCAGCATTTT.

J is TRBJ2-1 and V is TRBV10-3, with 11 bases aligning to TRBD1. Germline trimming cut 7 bases from V and 4 bases from J; bases unmatched to any gene: 3. This CDR3 has 14 amino acids. The germline V gene encodes CDR1 ENHRY and CDR2 SYGVKD. CDR3 in DNA: TGTGCCATCAAGGGACAGGGGGAATACAATGAGCAGTTCTTC. Encoded protein: CAIKGQGEYNEQFF.

Only a few counts were recorded for this clonotype. The chain recombines TRBV29-1 with TRBJ2-2; TRBD1 aligns across 7 bases. CDR1 is SQVTM, CDR2 ANQGSEA, per germline. The CDR3 totals 14 residues. Trimming cost V 4 bases and J 4 bases; bases outside gene matches: 6. The CDR3 region is CSVGRTGSTGELFF. The CDR3 nucleotides are TGCAGCGTTGGACGGACAGGAAGCACCGGGGAGCTGTTTTTT.

This clonotype turned up a few times. This may be a read error: a much more frequent sequence differs by one nucleotide. The genes are TRBV4-3 and TRBJ2-1; 8 bases map to TRBD2. The DNA end is a closer match to TRBJ2-7, so the J assignment may be wrong. Germline loops: CDR1 LGHNA, CDR2 YSLEER. This CDR3 is 16 amino acids long. The CDR3 loop reads CASSQDVAGGYNEQYF. The CDR3, as DNA: TGCGCCAGCAGCCAAGATGTGGCGGGGGGTTACAATGAGCAGTACTTC.